This is a list of T cell receptor beta chains from one sample in a study of graft-versus-host responses after intestinal transplantation. Libraries were prepared by immunoSEQ multiplex PCR; TCRdb keeps only in-frame clonotypes and omits some of them. The table records 90,000 to 120,000 clones, about 91% of them present only once. No cognate antigen is known for these TCRs. The starting material was unstimulated CD4+ T cells sorted from spleen or lymph node cells, obtained before transplant. Receptors originate from a human donor who was the organ donor for an intestinal transplant. The CDR3 runs from the conserved cysteine through the conserved F or W. The order of the fields is CDR3 protein, CDR3 DNA, clone size, J gene, V gene, CDR3 length, D gene. A D gene is named only where the DNA matches it firmly. Rows may omit the clone size; those that give it use once, few, many or a size class.

CDR3: CASSVDVGGPDTQYF; DNA: TGTGCCAGCAGCGTAGATGTGGGGGGCCCAGATACGCAGTATTTT; size: NA; J: TRBJ2-3; V: TRBV9; length: 15; D: NA
CDR3: CASSRTANTEAFF; DNA: TGTGCCAGCAGTCGGACCGCGAACACTGAAGCTTTCTTT; size: NA; J: TRBJ1-1; V: TRBV7-6; length: 13; D: NA
CDR3: CASSTGGGYTF; DNA: TGTGCCAGCAGTACTGGAGGCGGCTACACCTTC; size: NA; J: TRBJ1-2; V: TRBV6-5; length: 11; D: NA
CDR3: CASSEALTFSFRGFQPQHF; DNA: TGTGCCAGCAGTGAAGCGTTAACTTTTTCCTTCCGGGGGTTTCAGCCCCAGCATTTT; size: NA; J: TRBJ1-5; V: TRBV6-1; length: 19; D: NA
CDR3: CASSLGTGGNQPQHF; DNA: TGCGCCAGCAGCTTGGGGACAGGGGGCAATCAGCCCCAGCATTTT; size: NA; J: TRBJ1-5; V: TRBV5-1; length: 15; D: TRBD1
CDR3: CASRKGVSSSYNSPLHF; DNA: TGCGCCAGCAGAAAGGGGGTCTCAAGCTCCTATAATTCACCCCTCCACTTT; size: NA; J: TRBJ1-6; V: TRBV5-1; length: 17; D: NA
CDR3: CASSYSHRAEKHEQYF; DNA: TGTGCCAGCAGTTACTCACATAGGGCTGAAAAGCACGAGCAGTACTTC; size: NA; J: TRBJ2-7; V: TRBV6-5; length: 16; D: NA
CDR3: CASSLYRGRKGDEKLFF; DNA: TGTGCCAGCAGCTTATACAGGGGCCGCAAGGGGGATGAAAAACTGTTTTTT; size: NA; J: TRBJ1-4; V: TRBV13; length: 17; D: TRBD1
CDR3: CASRAGGQYF; DNA: TGTGCCAGCAGAGCGGGGGGGCAGTACTTC; size: NA; J: TRBJ2-7; V: TRBV2; length: 10; D: TRBD2
CDR3: CASSYRLGNQPQHF; DNA: TGTGCCAGCAGCTACCGTCTGGGAAATCAGCCCCAGCATTTT; size: NA; J: TRBJ1-5; V: TRBV6-5; length: 14; D: NA
CDR3: CASSSSTGRDTQYF; DNA: TGTGCCAGCAGCTCGTCGACAGGGAGGGATACGCAGTATTTT; size: NA; J: TRBJ2-3; V: TRBV5-4; length: 14; D: NA
CDR3: CASSPAGLAGLSTDTQYF; DNA: TGTGCCAGCAGTCCCGCGGGACTAGCGGGACTAAGCACAGATACGCAGTATTTT; size: NA; J: TRBJ2-3; V: TRBV27; length: 18; D: TRBD2
CDR3: CASSEYRPPYEQYF; DNA: TGTGCCAGCAGTGAATACAGGCCACCTTACGAGCAGTACTTC; size: NA; J: TRBJ2-7; V: TRBV6-1; length: 14; D: NA
CDR3: CASSYSPVVDEQYF; DNA: TGTGCCAGCAGTTACTCCCCTGTGGTGGACGAGCAGTACTTC; size: NA; J: TRBJ2-7; V: TRBV6-5; length: 14; D: NA
CDR3: CASKEAGSYNEQFF; DNA: TGTGCCAGCAAAGAGGCAGGGTCCTACAATGAGCAGTTCTTC; size: NA; J: TRBJ2-1; V: TRBV25-1; length: 14; D: NA
CDR3: CAWSVLGTGGDGYTF; DNA: TGTGCCTGGAGTGTACTTGGTACAGGGGGCGATGGCTACACCTTC; size: NA; J: TRBJ1-2; V: TRBV30; length: 15; D: TRBD1
CDR3: CASSAGVGQYF; DNA: TGTGCCAGCAGTGCCGGAGTTGGGCAGTACTTC; size: NA; J: TRBJ2-7; V: TRBV25-1; length: 11; D: NA
CDR3: CASTPPRVNYGYTF; DNA: TGTGCCAGTACTCCCCCCAGGGTTAACTATGGCTACACCTTC; size: NA; J: TRBJ1-2; V: TRBV19; length: 14; D: NA
CDR3: CASSKVIGQPQHF; DNA: TGTGCCAGCAGCAAAGTTATTGGTCAGCCCCAGCATTTT; size: NA; J: TRBJ1-5; V: TRBV21-1; length: 13; D: NA
CDR3: CASNPRWKNGYTF; DNA: TGTGCCAGTAACCCCAGGTGGAAAAATGGCTACACCTTC; size: NA; J: TRBJ1-2; V: TRBV19; length: 13; D: NA
CDR3: CASTRPVTAGANVLTF; DNA: TGTGCGTCCACAAGGCCGGTTACCGCCGGGGCCAACGTCCTGACTTTC; size: NA; J: TRBJ2-6; V: TRBV6-6; length: 16; D: NA
CDR3: CASRTWDRGYTF; DNA: TGTGCCAGCAGAACCTGGGACAGGGGCTACACCTTC; size: NA; J: TRBJ1-2; V: TRBV5-5; length: 12; D: TRBD1
CDR3: CSVGEGYGYTF; DNA: TGCAGCGTTGGTGAAGGATATGGCTACACCTTC; size: NA; J: TRBJ1-2; V: TRBV29-1; length: 11; D: NA
CDR3: CASSLSRAGDTQYF; DNA: TGTGCCAGCTCACTTTCTAGAGCTGGGGATACGCAGTATTTT; size: NA; J: TRBJ2-3; V: TRBV18; length: 14; D: NA
CDR3: CASSKNDRPYNSPLHF; DNA: TGTGCCAGTAGTAAAAACGACAGGCCCTATAATTCACCCCTCCACTTT; size: few; J: TRBJ1-6; V: TRBV19; length: 16; D: NA
CDR3: CAWSSGSRFNCEQYF; DNA: TGTGCCTGGAGTTCAGGGAGCAGGTTTAACTGCGAGCAGTACTTC; size: NA; J: TRBJ2-7; V: TRBV30; length: 15; D: NA
CDR3: CASSQSRGEPGELFF; DNA: TGCGCCAGCAGCCAATCACGTGGGGAACCCGGGGAGCTGTTTTTT; size: NA; J: TRBJ2-2; V: TRBV4-1; length: 15; D: NA
CDR3: CASSPPRGSNQPQHF; DNA: TGTGCCAGCAGCCCACCCAGGGGTAGCAATCAGCCCCAGCATTTT; size: NA; J: TRBJ1-5; V: TRBV7-2; length: 15; D: NA
CDR3: CASSPGQGAGRETQYF; DNA: TGTGCCAGCAGCCCAGGACAGGGGGCGGGTAGGGAGACCCAGTACTTC; size: NA; J: TRBJ2-5; V: TRBV7-7; length: 16; D: TRBD1
CDR3: CASSLILRHHLDSGNTIYF; DNA: TGTGCCAGCAGCCTCATACTACGACATCACCTAGACTCTGGAAACACCATATATTTT; size: once; J: TRBJ1-3; V: TRBV11-2; length: 19; D: NA
CDR3: CASSSRQNEQFF; DNA: TGTGCCAGCAGCTCCAGACAGAACGAGCAGTTCTTC; size: NA; J: TRBJ2-1; V: TRBV11-3; length: 12; D: NA
CDR3: CATSRDRGAYEQYF; DNA: TGTGCCACCAGCAGAGATCGGGGCGCCTACGAGCAGTACTTC; size: NA; J: TRBJ2-7; V: TRBV15; length: 14; D: NA
CDR3: CASSRDRGMNTEAFF; DNA: TGCGCCAGCAGTCGGGACAGGGGAATGAACACTGAAGCTTTCTTT; size: few; J: TRBJ1-1; V: TRBV5-1; length: 15; D: TRBD1
CDR3: CASSDLIGDRGFNYGYTF; DNA: TGTGCCAGCAGTGATTTAATTGGGGACAGGGGGTTCAACTATGGCTACACCTTC; size: NA; J: TRBJ1-2; V: TRBV6-1; length: 18; D: TRBD1
CDR3: CASSKRQGFNTIYF; DNA: TGTGCCAGTAGTAAGAGACAGGGATTCAACACCATATATTTT; size: few; J: TRBJ1-3; V: TRBV19; length: 14; D: TRBD1
CDR3: CSVRGQTSKGTQYF; DNA: TGCAGCGTTAGGGGACAGACTAGCAAGGGTACGCAGTATTTT; size: NA; J: TRBJ2-3; V: TRBV29-1; length: 14; D: NA
CDR3: CASRRPGTVNEKLFF; DNA: TGTGCCAGCAGACGCCCCGGGACTGTGAATGAAAAACTGTTTTTT; size: NA; J: TRBJ1-4; V: TRBV6-5; length: 15; D: NA
CDR3: CASSTRATTSYEQYF; DNA: TGTGCCAGCAGCACCAGGGCGACTACCTCCTACGAGCAGTACTTC; size: NA; J: TRBJ2-7; V: TRBV7-9; length: 15; D: NA
CDR3: CASSLGVLYEQYF; DNA: TGTGCCAGCAGCTTAGGGGTTCTCTACGAGCAGTACTTC; size: NA; J: TRBJ2-7; V: TRBV7-9; length: 13; D: NA
CDR3: CASSESGLRFGDTQYF; DNA: TGTGCCAGCAGTGAATCTGGACTCCGATTCGGGGATACGCAGTATTTT; size: once; J: TRBJ2-3; V: TRBV2; length: 16; D: NA
CDR3: CAISTPAGRNYGYTF; DNA: TGTGCCATCAGTACACCTGCAGGGCGTAACTATGGCTACACCTTC; size: NA; J: TRBJ1-2; V: TRBV6-5; length: 15; D: NA
CDR3: CASSSDPSMHEQFF; DNA: TGTGCCAGCTCATCAGACCCTAGTATGCATGAGCAGTTCTTC; size: NA; J: TRBJ2-1; V: TRBV18; length: 14; D: NA